These T cell receptor beta chains were read from a single sample in a study of cytomegalovirus exposure and HLA in healthy donors. Libraries were prepared by immunoSEQ multiplex PCR; TCRdb keeps only in-frame clonotypes and omits some of them. The table includes 96,000 or so clones, under 85% detected once. Sequenced input: PBMCs. The receptors stem from a woman in her 70s in good health and CMV-seropositive. CDR3s include the opening cysteine and the closing phenylalanine or tryptophan. A D gene is named only where the DNA matches it firmly. The size of a clone is reported for some rows only, either as once, few or many, or as a class for expanded clones.

V,J,size,D,CDR3,DNA
TRBV29-1,TRBJ2-7,-,-,CSVTEIYEQYF,TGCAGCGTGACAGAGATCTACGAGCAGTACTTC
TRBV7-8,TRBJ2-7,-,-,CASSPPTSGNTPYEQYF,TGTGCCAGCAGCCCCCCCACGTCCGGGAATACTCCCTACGAGCAGTACTTC
TRBV5-1,TRBJ1-6,-,TRBD1,CASSLVGGGSPLHF,TGCGCCAGCAGCTTGGTAGGGGGCGGATCACCCCTCCACTTT
TRBV10-1,TRBJ2-1,few,TRBD1,CASRGDSNEQFF,TGCGCCAGCAGGGGGGACAGCAATGAGCAGTTCTTC
TRBV7-8,TRBJ2-3,-,TRBD1,CASSLRPPRQGGADTQYF,TGTGCCAGCAGCTTACGGCCGCCCCGACAGGGTGGGGCAGATACGCAGTATTTT
TRBV6-6,TRBJ1-3,-,-,CASWTANLGSGNTIYF,TGTGCCAGCTGGACAGCTAACCTGGGCTCTGGAAACACCATATATTTT
TRBV4-1,TRBJ2-5,-,TRBD2,CASSISGGQETQYF,TGCGCCAGCAGCATCTCGGGGGGGCAAGAGACCCAGTACTTC
TRBV13,TRBJ1-4,-,-,CASSREGEKLFF,TGTGCCAGCAGCCGGGAGGGTGAAAAACTGTTTTTT
TRBV19,TRBJ2-2,-,TRBD2,CASSVAWRGGRAGELFF,TGTGCCAGTAGTGTGGCATGGCGGGGGGGGCGGGCCGGGGAGCTGTTTTTT
TRBV5-6,TRBJ2-2,-,-,CASSSSEGWTGELFF,TGTGCCAGCAGCTCGAGTGAGGGATGGACCGGGGAGCTGTTTTTT
TRBV2,TRBJ1-1,-,TRBD1,CASSEQGGTEAFF,TGTGCCAGCAGTGAACAGGGGGGCACTGAAGCTTTCTTT
TRBV4-3,TRBJ2-5,-,TRBD2,CASSQGTSGGRGSETQYF,TGCGCCAGCAGCCAAGGGACTAGCGGGGGGCGAGGGTCAGAGACCCAGTACTTC
TRBV29-1,TRBJ2-1,-,-,CSVGQGIGNEQFF,TGCAGCGTTGGGCAGGGGATAGGGAATGAGCAGTTCTTC
TRBV28,TRBJ1-2,-,-,CASLVLGGPYTF,TGTGCCAGCCTTGTTTTGGGAGGGCCCTACACCTTC
TRBV5-4,TRBJ2-5,-,-,CASSSGLQETQYF,TGTGCCAGCAGCTCGGGACTCCAAGAGACCCAGTACTTC
TRBV7-3,TRBJ2-2,-,-,CASSQMPSANTGELFF,TGTGCCAGCAGCCAAATGCCTAGCGCGAACACCGGGGAGCTGTTTTTT
TRBV6-6,TRBJ2-3,-,-,CACNRDGTDTQYF,TGTGCCTGCAACAGGGACGGCACAGATACGCAGTATTTT
TRBV27,TRBJ1-5,-,TRBD1,CASRASGTGAQPQHF,TGTGCCAGCAGAGCCTCCGGGACAGGCGCTCAGCCCCAGCATTTT
TRBV30,TRBJ2-5,-,-,CAWTPVRGGPQYF,TGTGCCTGGACCCCGGTAAGGGGGGGTCCCCAGTACTTC
TRBV27,TRBJ2-7,-,TRBD1,CASRLRQGRSSEQYF,TGTGCCAGCAGACTCAGACAGGGGCGTTCGAGCGAGCAGTACTTC
TRBV18,TRBJ2-7,few,-,CASSPLRTDYEQYF,TGTGCCAGCTCACCTTTAAGGACAGACTACGAGCAGTACTTC
TRBV9,TRBJ2-1,-,TRBD2,CASSVGLAGAKSSYNEQFF,TGTGCCAGCAGCGTAGGACTAGCGGGGGCCAAGAGCTCCTACAATGAGCAGTTCTTC
TRBV7-6,TRBJ2-1,-,-,CASSLALRGRGDNEQFF,TGTGCCAGCAGCTTAGCGCTAAGGGGGCGGGGGGACAATGAGCAGTTCTTC
TRBV28,TRBJ1-6,-,-,CASSFPRVNSPLHF,TGTGCCAGCAGTTTCCCGCGAGTTAATTCACCCCTCCACTTT
TRBV19,TRBJ1-5,few,-,CASRHLLSGNQPQHF,TGTGCCAGTAGACATTTACTCAGCGGCAATCAGCCCCAGCATTTT
TRBV11-2,TRBJ1-4,-,-,CASSLDLGRLPDF,TGTGCCAGCAGCTTAGATTTGGGGAGACTTCCGGACTTT
TRBV2,TRBJ2-1,-,-,CASRLLGASGSYEQFF,TGTGCCAGCAGGTTACTAGGTGCTTCCGGGAGCTATGAGCAGTTCTTC
TRBV7-9,TRBJ2-5,-,-,CASSPGETQYF,TGTGCCAGCAGCCCCGGGGAGACCCAGTACTTC
TRBV27,TRBJ2-1,-,TRBD1,CASSPRTGNNEQFF,TGTGCCAGCAGTCCCCGGACAGGAAACAATGAGCAGTTCTTC
TRBV11-2,TRBJ1-2,-,TRBD1,CASSIGQGAYYGYTF,TGTGCCAGCAGCATCGGACAGGGGGCTTACTATGGCTACACCTTC
TRBV7-8,TRBJ2-7,-,-,CASSLSSDSYEQYF,TGTGCCAGCAGCTTATCCTCAGATTCCTACGAGCAGTACTTC
TRBV7-2,TRBJ1-6,few,-,CASSMGTGNNSPLHF,TGTGCCAGCAGCATGGGAACAGGGAATAATTCACCCCTCCACTTT
TRBV5-1,TRBJ2-7,-,-,CASSLLPTRTTTYEQYF,TGCGCCAGCAGCTTGCTCCCGACGAGGACAACAACCTACGAGCAGTACTTC
TRBV11-2,TRBJ2-1,-,TRBD2,CASSLLAGSSNEQFF,TGTGCCAGCAGCTTACTAGCGGGAAGTTCCAATGAGCAGTTCTTC
TRBV10-3,TRBJ1-5,few,-,CAISESIRGQPQHF,TGTGCCATCAGTGAGTCGATTAGGGGTCAGCCCCAGCATTTT
TRBV5-4,TRBJ2-5,-,TRBD2,CASSLARATSGREETQYF,TGTGCCAGCAGCTTGGCTAGAGCGACTAGCGGGAGAGAGGAGACCCAGTACTTC
TRBV5-4,TRBJ2-7,few,TRBD2,CASRPTGGLTYEQYF,TGTGCCAGCAGGCCAACGGGAGGCCTGACCTACGAGCAGTACTTC
TRBV6-6,TRBJ1-2,-,-,CASSPHRGNYGYTF,TGTGCCAGCAGCCCCCATAGGGGAAACTATGGCTACACCTTC
TRBV5-1,TRBJ2-3,-,TRBD2,CASSSGLAQADTQYF,TGCGCCAGCAGCTCGGGACTAGCTCAAGCAGATACGCAGTATTTT
TRBV15,TRBJ2-7,-,-,CATSRVPGTGEQYF,TGTGCCACCAGCAGAGTTCCAGGAACAGGCGAGCAGTACTTC
TRBV5-4,TRBJ2-3,few,TRBD1,CASSKVRDRVATDTQYF,TGTGCCAGCAGCAAAGTCCGGGACAGGGTAGCAACAGATACGCAGTATTTT
TRBV4-2,TRBJ2-7,-,TRBD1,CASSQLPTDRQGQYF,TGTGCCAGCAGCCAACTACCGACAGACCGACAGGGGCAGTACTTC
TRBV7-9,TRBJ2-3,-,-,CASRRAEEDTQYF,TGTGCCAGCAGGCGAGCGGAGGAAGATACGCAGTATTTT
TRBV9,TRBJ2-7,-,-,CASSVDPFYEQYF,TGTGCCAGCAGCGTAGATCCCTTTTACGAGCAGTACTTC
TRBV29-1,TRBJ2-2,-,TRBD1,CSVEDDGQGDLGELFF,TGCAGCGTTGAAGATGACGGACAGGGGGATCTCGGGGAGCTGTTTTTT
TRBV30,TRBJ2-5,-,-,CAWNFGQEQETQYF,TGTGCCTGGAATTTTGGGCAGGAACAAGAGACCCAGTACTTC
TRBV25-1,TRBJ2-7,-,TRBD1,CASSEWTGSSYEQYF,TGTGCCAGCAGTGAATGGACAGGGAGCTCCTACGAGCAGTACTTC
TRBV11-3,TRBJ2-5,-,-,CASSPYNAPQETQYF,TGTGCCAGCAGCCCCTATAACGCGCCGCAAGAGACCCAGTACTTC
TRBV19,TRBJ2-1,once,-,CASNPGTTSYNEQFF,TGTGCCAGTAATCCGGGAACTACCTCCTACAATGAGCAGTTCTTC
TRBV28,TRBJ2-1,-,TRBD2,CASRDWAGGLDNEQFF,TGTGCCAGCAGGGATTGGGCGGGAGGGCTGGACAATGAGCAGTTCTTC
TRBV11-1,TRBJ1-1,few,-,CASSPEAAGTEAFF,TGTGCCAGCAGCCCAGAGGCAGCGGGAACTGAAGCTTTCTTT
TRBV7-9,TRBJ2-3,-,-,CASSLVAGWSDTQYF,TGTGCCAGCAGCTTAGTGGCGGGGTGGTCAGATACGCAGTATTTT
TRBV23-1,TRBJ2-3,-,TRBD2,CASSLEDGGCTDTQYF,TGCGCCAGCAGCCTAGAGGACGGGGGGTGCACAGATACGCAGTATTTT